This T cell receptor (beta chain) was recorded in a study of T cell responses to AZD1222 COVID-19 vaccine. Study-wide background: Second-dose groups at about 4 or about 12 weeks were pooled. Regarding the study as a whole: Possibly, clonal diversity was underestimated; donors were largely white British and included more females.

Turning to this clone: Its antigen remains unidentified.

TCRdb keeps only in-frame clones here, not all; method: immunoSEQ multiplex PCR. In the table there are roughly 100,000 clones, about 90% of which are singletons. V gave up 5 bases and J gave up 10 bases, with 15 bases separating them. The CDR3 is 12 amino acids. Germline CDR1 reads MDHEN; CDR2 reads SYDVKM. The origin of this receptor is an adult in good health. The gene calls are TRBV28 and TRBJ2-7, with no clear D. Sequenced material: peripheral blood, taken on day 0 of AZD1222 vaccination. As DNA, the CDR3 is TGTGCCAGCAGTCCACAGAACGCAGAACAGTACTTC. Its protein is CASSPQNAEQYF.